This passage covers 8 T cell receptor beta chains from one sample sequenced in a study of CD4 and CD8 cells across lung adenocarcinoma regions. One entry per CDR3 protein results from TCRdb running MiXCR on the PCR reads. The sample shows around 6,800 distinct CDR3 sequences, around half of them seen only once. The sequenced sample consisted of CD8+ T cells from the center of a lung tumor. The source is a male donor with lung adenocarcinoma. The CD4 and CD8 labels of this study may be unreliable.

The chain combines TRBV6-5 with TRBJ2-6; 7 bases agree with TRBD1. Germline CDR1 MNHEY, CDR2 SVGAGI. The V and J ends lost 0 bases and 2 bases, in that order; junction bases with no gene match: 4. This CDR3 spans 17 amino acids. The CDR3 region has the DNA TGTGCCAGCAGTTACTCGAGTCAGGGGGCTGGGGCCAACGTCCTGACTTTC. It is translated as CASSYSSQGAGANVLTF.

CDR3 amino acids: CASRLTGGFGYTF. The CDR3 DNA sequence: TGTGCCAGCAGACTGACAGGGGGCTTTGGCTACACCTTC. The rearrangement links TRBV12-3 or TRBV12-4 to TRBJ1-2; 10 nucleotides match TRBD1. This CDR3 is 13 amino acids long. V gave up 6 bases and J gave up 7 bases; unmatched junction bases: 5.

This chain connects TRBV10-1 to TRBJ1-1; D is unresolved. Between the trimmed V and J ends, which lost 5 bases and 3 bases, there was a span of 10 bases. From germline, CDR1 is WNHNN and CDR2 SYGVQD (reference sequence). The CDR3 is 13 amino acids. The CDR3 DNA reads TGCGCCAGCAGTTCGGCTGGATACACTGAAGCTTTCTTT. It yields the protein CASSSAGYTEAFF.

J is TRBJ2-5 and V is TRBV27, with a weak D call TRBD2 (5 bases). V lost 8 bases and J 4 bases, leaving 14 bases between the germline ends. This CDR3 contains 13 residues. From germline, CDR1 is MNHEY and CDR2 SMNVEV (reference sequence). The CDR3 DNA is TGTGCCAGCCAACGGGATCGAGGAGAGACCCAGTACTTC. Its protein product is CASQRDRGETQYF.

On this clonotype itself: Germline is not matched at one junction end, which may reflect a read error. In DNA form, the CDR3 reads TGTGCGGGCAGTGGGGGGAGCGAGCAAGAGACGCAGTACTTT. This encodes CAGSGGSEQETQYF. The V call is TRBV6-1, the J call TRBJ2-5, with D perhaps matching TRBD2 (6 bases). From germline, CDR1 is MNHNS and CDR2 SASEGT. The length of the CDR3 is 14 residues.

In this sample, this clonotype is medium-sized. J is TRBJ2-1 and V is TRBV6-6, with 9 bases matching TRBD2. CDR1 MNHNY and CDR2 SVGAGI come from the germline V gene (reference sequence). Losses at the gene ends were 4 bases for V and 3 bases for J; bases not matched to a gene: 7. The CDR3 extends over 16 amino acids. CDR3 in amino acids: CASSSIAGAIYNEQFF. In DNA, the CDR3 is TGTGCCAGCAGTTCCATAGCGGGAGCGATCTACAATGAGCAGTTCTTC.

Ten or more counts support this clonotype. The CDR3 spells CASSASGNNQPQHF. In DNA form, the CDR3 reads TGTGCCAGCAGTGCCTCCGGGAACAATCAGCCCCAGCATTTT. J is TRBJ1-5 and V is TRBV6-1; D uncertain. With 4 bases removed from V and 3 bases from J, the gap between germline ends came to 10 bases. CDR1 is MNHNS, CDR2 SASEGT, per germline. This CDR3 region has 14 residues.

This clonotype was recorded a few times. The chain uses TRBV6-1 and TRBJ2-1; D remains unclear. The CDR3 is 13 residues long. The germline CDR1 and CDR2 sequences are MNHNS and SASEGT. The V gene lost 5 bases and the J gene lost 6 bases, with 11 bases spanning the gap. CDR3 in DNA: TGTGCCAGCAGTCTGCGGACCTTCAATGAGCAGTTCTTC. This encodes CASSLRTFNEQFF.